This note documents a single T cell receptor (beta chain) sequence. Its target is unknown. The data were obtained in a study of T cell repertoires in cytomegalovirus infection. Study as a whole: CMV infection plus the matching HLA type was flagged by public TCR beta signatures. Findings of the study overall: Carriers of CMV and the relevant HLA type were discriminated by public TCR beta frequency. Ex vivo, HLA-C-restricted CMV-specific TCR beta clonotypes prevailed over the rest of the response.

One entry per CDR3 protein, called by TCRdb with MiXCR from the reads. This sample carries 200,000 to 300,000 distinct CDR3 sequences, roughly an eighth of them seen once, and the ten largest clones take approximately 1.6%. This CDR3 region has 12 residues. Germline V gene data show CDR1 as DFQATT and CDR2 as SNEGSKA (reference sequence). Sample: PBMCs. This clonotype originated in a human donor in good health (CMV status not recorded). Some clones in this sample may be carry-over from other donors' samples. This chain uses TRBV20-1 with TRBJ2-1; tentative D call: TRBD1 (6 bases). CDR3 region: CSTGHTYNEQFF. CDR3 nucleotide sequence: TGCAGCACGGGACATACGTACAATGAGCAGTTCTTC.